The next 30 T cell receptor beta chains were all read from a single sample in a study of blood T cell repertoires in COVID-19. Using immunoSEQ multiplex PCR, the repertoire was profiled, and TCRdb retains in-frame clones only, with some absent. Of 250,000 to 300,000 clones in the sample, around four fifths are singletons; the top ten hold around 4%. Sequences were obtained from peripheral blood. The receptors originated from a man aged 55 to 70 with acute or convalescent COVID-19.

This clone was seen just once. The chain carries TRBV6-6 and TRBJ2-3, with a weak D call TRBD1 (5 bases). This CDR3 region has 15 residues. Per the germline V gene, CDR1 is MNHNY and CDR2 is SVGAGI (reference sequence). V gave up 7 bases and J gave up 4 bases, with 18 bases separating them. CDR3 bases: TGTGCCAGCAACAAAGGGGTCGGTACGGCAGATACGCAGTATTTT. Its translation: CASNKGVGTADTQYF.

Written as DNA, the CDR3 is TGTGCCAGCAGCCAAGACGTGCCAGCGAACACCGGGGAGCTGTTTTTT. It translates to CASSQDVPANTGELFF. The rearrangement uses TRBV3-1 (or the pseudogene TRBV3-2) and TRBJ2-2; D gene uncertain. CDR3 size: 16 residues. Germline CDR1 is LGHDT and CDR2 is YNNKEL (reference sequence). V lost 0 bases and J 0 bases, leaving 8 bases between the germline ends.

The chain uses TRBV2 and TRBJ1-2; no clear D. CDR3 size: 12 residues. Germline lookup yields CDR1 SNHLY and CDR2 FYNNEI. V lost 7 bases to trimming and J lost 2 bases, with 8 bases between them. The DNA for the CDR3 is TGTGCCAGCAACAGAGACAACTATGGCTACACCTTC. It yields the protein CASNRDNYGYTF.

The J gene is TRBJ2-7, the V gene TRBV18, with 11 nucleotides matching TRBD2. Trimming took 6 bases from V and 2 from J; bases not matched to a gene: 3. The CDR3 covers 14 residues. CDR1 and CDR2 (germline): KGHSH, LQKENI. The CDR3 loop is CASSPSGRPYEQYF. The CDR3 DNA reads TGTGCCAGCTCCCCTAGCGGGAGGCCCTACGAGCAGTACTTC.

The V gene is TRBV28, the J gene TRBJ2-7; 8 nucleotides line up with TRBD1. CDR1 and CDR2 (germline): MDHEN, SYDVKM. The CDR3 runs 14 residues. Trimming took 4 bases from V and 4 from J; bases not matched to a gene: 6. The CDR3 DNA is TGTGCCAGCAGTTCCAGGGGGCGAGAGTACGAGCAGTACTTC. This translates into CASSSRGREYEQYF.

V usage is TRBV11-3 and J usage is TRBJ2-5, with TRBD1 matching 8 bases. Germline V gives CDR1 SGHNT, CDR2 YENEEA. The trim removed 6 bases at V and 2 bases at J, leaving 8 bases unmatched. The CDR3 sequence is 15 residues long. CDR3 protein: CASSPGQGRQETQYF. Here the CDR3 DNA reads TGTGCCAGCAGTCCTGGACAGGGAAGGCAAGAGACCCAGTACTTC.

The rearrangement uses TRBV5-1 and TRBJ1-2; D may be TRBD1 (6 bases). V was clipped by 1 base and J by 2 bases, with 15 bases between them. The CDR3 is 16 amino acids. Per the germline V gene, CDR1 is SGHRS and CDR2 is YFSETQ. The CDR3 bases are TGCGCCAGCAGCTTGTCAGCGGACAGACCGAACTATGGCTACACCTTC. It yields the protein CASSLSADRPNYGYTF. The full variable domain, its missing parts supplied by reference TRBV5-1 and TRBJ1-2, is KAGVTQTPRYLIKTRGQQVTLSCSPISGHRSVSWYQQTPGQGLQFLFEYFSETQRNKGNFPGRFSGRQFSNSRSEMNVSTLELGDSALYLCASSLSADRPNYGYTFGSGTRLTVV.

DNA of the CDR3: TGTGCCAGCAGTGCCCGCGGCGACCCCCTTACTAGCAATGAGCAGTTCTTC. It codes for CASSARGDPLTSNEQFF. The chain recombines TRBV27 with TRBJ2-1; a weak D match, TRBD2 (5 bases). Trimming pared 5 bases from V and 6 bases from J, leaving 23 bases between. Per germline, CDR1 MNHEY and CDR2 SMNVEV (reference sequence). This CDR3 contains 17 residues.

The chain employs TRBV6-4 and TRBJ1-2, with 7 bases lining up with TRBD1. The CDR3 spans 14 residues. Germline-derived CDR1 and CDR2 are MRHNA and SNTAGT. V trimming: 0 bases; J trimming: 7 bases; junction bases outside the gene matches: 5. CDR3 bases: TGTGCCAGCAGTGACTCTTACAGGGGCGGTGGCTACACCTTC. Its protein product is CASSDSYRGGGYTF.

In its sample, this clone was seen a few times. The chain is built from TRBV9 and TRBJ2-2; 9 nucleotides line up with TRBD1. The length of the CDR3 is 15 residues. From germline, CDR1 is SGDLS and CDR2 YYNGEE. The ends lost 3 bases at V and 4 bases at J; junction bases unmatched: 4. CDR3 amino acids: CASSAGQGSTGELFF. CDR3 in DNA: TGTGCCAGCAGCGCAGGACAGGGGTCCACCGGGGAGCTGTTTTTT.

V is TRBV18 and J is TRBJ1-4; TRBD1 might be the D (5 bases). The CDR3 extends over 15 amino acids. The V end lost 3 bases, the J end lost 4 bases, and 12 bases lay between the germline ends. Germline V gene lookup returns CDR1 KGHSH and CDR2 LQKENI. CDR3 DNA: TGTGCCAGCTCACCCGGACAAGTCCTTAATGAAAAACTGTTTTTT. Protein sequence: CASSPGQVLNEKLFF.

The count of this clone is one. CDR3 sequence (DNA): TGTGCCAGCAGCCAAAATCAGGGAAACTATGGCTACACCTTC. Protein sequence: CASSQNQGNYGYTF. This chain links TRBV9 with TRBJ1-2; D possibly corresponds to TRBD1 (5 bases). The CDR3 covers 14 residues. The germline V gene encodes CDR1 SGDLS and CDR2 YYNGEE. Deletions cut 4 bases from V and 2 bases from J, with 12 bases between.

V gene TRBV7-3 combines with J gene TRBJ2-5, with D possibly being TRBD2 (5 bases). There are 15 residues in the CDR3. Germline loops: CDR1 SGHTA, CDR2 FQGTGA. Between the trimmed V and J ends, which lost 1 base and 2 bases, there was a span of 11 bases. CDR3 DNA: TGTGCCAGCAGCTTAATAGGCGGAGGACAAGAGACCCAGTACTTC. Amino acids: CASSLIGGGQETQYF.

The chain carries TRBV9 and TRBJ1-6; D might be TRBD1 (5 bases). Germline V lookup: CDR1 SGDLS, CDR2 YYNGEE. Trimming left V 8 bases short and J 3 bases short, with 9 bases between. The CDR3 totals 13 residues. CDR3: CASGADYNSPLHF. In DNA, the CDR3 is TGTGCCAGTGGGGCCGACTATAATTCACCCCTCCACTTT.

This chain uses TRBV10-3 with TRBJ2-5, with 13 bases that match TRBD2. The CDR3 covers 16 residues. Germline CDR1 and CDR2: ENHRY and SYGVKD. The V segment lost 3 bases and the J segment 1 base; nucleotides outside the gene matches: 2. The CDR3: CAISEGTSGVQETQYF. CDR3 DNA sequence: TGTGCCATCAGTGAAGGGACTAGCGGGGTCCAAGAGACCCAGTACTTC.

The chain links TRBV9 to TRBJ2-1, with 10 bases identical to TRBD2. The CDR3 runs 15 residues. The V segment lost 3 bases and the J segment 2 bases; nucleotides outside the gene matches: 2. CDR1 and CDR2 (germline): SGDLS, YYNGEE. CDR3 DNA sequence: TGTGCCAGCAGCGAGCGGGGGGGCCCCTACAATGAGCAGTTCTTC. Translating gives CASSERGGPYNEQFF.

The genes are TRBV30 and TRBJ1-4; perhaps TRBD1 as D (6 bases). Trimming shortened V by 2 bases and J by 4 bases, and 11 bases separated the two germline ends. The V gene's germline CDR1 is GTSNPN and CDR2 SVGIG (reference sequence). CDR3 length: 14 residues. Here the CDR3 reads CAWSPGVGNEKLFF. CDR3 DNA: TGTGCCTGGAGTCCAGGGGTCGGTAATGAAAAACTGTTTTTT. The variable domain in full, completed from reference TRBV30 and TRBJ1-4, reads SQTIHQWPATLVQPVGSPLSLECTVEGTSNPNLYWYRQAAGRGLQLLFYSVGIGQISSEVPQNLSASRPQDRQFILSSKKLLLSDSGFYLCAWSPGVGNEKLFFGSGTQLSVL.

The V and J genes are TRBV7-6 and TRBJ2-4; the D gene is possibly TRBD2 (5 bases). The V end lost 4 bases, the J end lost 1 base, and 14 bases lay between the germline ends. There are 16 residues in the CDR3. Germline-derived CDR1 and CDR2 are SGHVS and FNYEAQ. The CDR3 region is CASSSRPGLAKNIQYF. CDR3 in DNA: TGTGCCAGCAGCTCCAGACCGGGGTTGGCCAAAAACATTCAGTACTTC. Based on the CDR3 plus reference TRBV7-6 and TRBJ2-4, the full variable domain is GAGVSQSPRYKVTKRGQDVALRCDPISGHVSLYWYRQALGQGPEFLTYFNYEAQQDKSGLPNDRFSAERPEGSISTLTIQRTEQRDSAMYRCASSSRPGLAKNIQYFGAGTRLSVL.

V and J are TRBV10-3 and TRBJ2-1; possibly TRBD2 for D (5 bases). CDR1 and CDR2 (germline): ENHRY, SYGVKD. CDR3 size: 14 residues. V was pared by 4 bases and J by 0 bases, with 7 bases between. The CDR3 DNA sequence: TGTGCCATCAGTGCTGACTACTCCTACAATGAGCAGTTCTTC. Translated, it gives CAISADYSYNEQFF.

The chain recombines TRBV18 with TRBJ2-7; D is unresolved. Germline V gene sequence: CDR1 KGHSH, CDR2 LQKENI. The CDR3 has 13 amino acids. Trimming pared 3 bases from V and 1 base from J, leaving 7 bases between. The chain's CDR3 is CASSPQVSYEQYF. The CDR3 DNA sequence: TGTGCCAGCTCACCTCAGGTTTCCTACGAGCAGTACTTC.

The rearrangement links TRBV27 to TRBJ1-5, with a tentative D call TRBD1 (6 bases). Trimming removed 5 bases from V and 0 bases from J, with 8 bases in between. CDR3 length: 14 residues. From germline, CDR1 is MNHEY and CDR2 SMNVEV (reference sequence). CDR3 protein: CASSAQGSNQPQHF. The CDR3 DNA follows: TGTGCCAGCAGTGCACAGGGTAGCAATCAGCCCCAGCATTTT.

The V gene is TRBV7-8, the J gene TRBJ1-1; 10 bases are a match to TRBD1. Germline CDR1 is SGHVS and CDR2 is FQNEAQ. Germline trimming cut 3 bases from V and 7 bases from J; bases unmatched to any gene: 8. The CDR3 covers 15 residues. CDR3 DNA sequence: TGTGCCAGCAGCTTCCTCCGGACAGGGGGAGATGAAGCTTTCTTT. This codes for CASSFLRTGGDEAFF.

The chain joins TRBV6-2 or TRBV6-3 to TRBJ2-3, with a tentative D call TRBD2 (6 bases). The CDR3 is made up of 14 amino acids. The V gene's germline CDR1 is MNHEY and CDR2 SVGEGT. Trimming cost V 4 bases and J 4 bases, with 12 bases left between them. The CDR3 DNA follows: TGTGCCAGCAGTTTGGCTTCTAGCGCAGATACGCAGTATTTT. This gives the protein CASSLASSADTQYF.

This clone was seen just once. In DNA, the CDR3 is TGTGCCAGCAGCCAAGAGGGACAGGGAGGTAATTCACCCCTCCACTTT. This encodes CASSQEGQGGNSPLHF. The chain is built from TRBV4-2 and TRBJ1-6; 9 bases line up with TRBD1. This CDR3 has 16 residues. Germline CDR1 LGHNA, CDR2 YNFKEQ. Germline trimming cut 0 bases from V and 6 bases from J; bases unmatched to any gene: 3.

V usage is TRBV3-1 (or the pseudogene TRBV3-2) and J usage is TRBJ1-1, with D perhaps TRBD1 (6 bases). From germline, CDR1 is LGHDT and CDR2 YNNKEL (reference sequence). The V gene lost 4 bases and the J gene lost 1 base, with 10 bases spanning the gap. This CDR3 has 14 amino acids. This CDR3 reads CASSPQGRNTEAFF. CDR3 bases: TGTGCCAGCAGCCCCCAGGGGAGGAACACTGAAGCTTTCTTT.

This sequence joins TRBV5-4 and TRBJ2-2; 9 positions agree with TRBD1. V dropped 3 bases and J dropped 4; count of bases not matched to a gene: 10. Germline CDR1 SGHNT, CDR2 YYREEE (reference sequence). The CDR3 is 17 amino acids. CDR3 region: CASSYPRTGVVTGELFF. The CDR3 DNA is TGTGCCAGCAGCTACCCCAGGACAGGGGTGGTCACCGGGGAGCTGTTTTTT.

The chain recombines TRBV28 with TRBJ2-1; D possibly corresponds to TRBD2 (6 bases). The CDR3 is 16 amino acids. Germline CDR1 is MDHEN and CDR2 is SYDVKM. The ends were cut back, 6 bases at V and 5 bases at J, with 20 bases in the middle. The CDR3 bases are TGTGCCAGCAGCCCTCCCCCGGGACTGGATAACAATGAGCAGTTCTTC. Translation: CASSPPPGLDNNEQFF.

This rearrangement joins TRBV5-1 to TRBJ1-1, with 8 bases that match TRBD1. Germline CDR1 reads SGHRS; CDR2 reads YFSETQ. Germline trimming cut 4 bases from V and 1 base from J; bases unmatched to any gene: 6. The CDR3 sequence is 15 residues long. The CDR3 DNA reads TGCGCCAGCAGCCCCTCCGGGACAGGGAACACTGAAGCTTTCTTT. Translation: CASSPSGTGNTEAFF. Complete variable domain (other parts from reference TRBV5-1 and TRBJ1-1): KAGVTQTPRYLIKTRGQQVTLSCSPISGHRSVSWYQQTPGQGLQFLFEYFSETQRNKGNFPGRFSGRQFSNSRSEMNVSTLELGDSALYLCASSPSGTGNTEAFFGQGTRLTVV.

The genes are TRBV6-5 and TRBJ1-4; 9 bases map to TRBD1. Germline CDR1 MNHEY, CDR2 SVGAGI. This CDR3 region has 14 residues. V was clipped by 6 bases and J by 5 bases; unmatched bases: 4. The CDR3 nucleotides read TGTGCCAGCAGCCTAGGGACAGGGAATGAAAAACTGTTTTTT. Its protein product is CASSLGTGNEKLFF.

J is TRBJ1-2 and V is TRBV14; 11 bases line up with TRBD1. Looked up from germline, CDR1 is SGHDN and CDR2 is FVKESK. V lost 1 base and J lost 4; bases outside the gene matches: 5. The CDR3 is 16 amino acids. CDR3 coding DNA: TGTGCCAGCAGCCAAGCCGGGACAGGGGGGCTCTATGGCTACACCTTC. Translated: CASSQAGTGGLYGYTF.